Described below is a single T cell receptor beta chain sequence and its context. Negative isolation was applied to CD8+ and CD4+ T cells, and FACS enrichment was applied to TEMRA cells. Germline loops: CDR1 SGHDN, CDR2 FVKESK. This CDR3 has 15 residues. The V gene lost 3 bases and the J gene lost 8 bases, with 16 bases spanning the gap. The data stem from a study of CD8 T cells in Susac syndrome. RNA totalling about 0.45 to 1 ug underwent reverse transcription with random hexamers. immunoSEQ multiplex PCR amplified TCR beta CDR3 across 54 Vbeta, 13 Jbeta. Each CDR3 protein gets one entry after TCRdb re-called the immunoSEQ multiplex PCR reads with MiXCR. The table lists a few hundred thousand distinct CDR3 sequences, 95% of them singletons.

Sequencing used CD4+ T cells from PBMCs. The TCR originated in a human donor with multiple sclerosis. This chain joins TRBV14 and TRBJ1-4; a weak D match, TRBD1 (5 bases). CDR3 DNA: TGTGCCAGCAGCCAGGACGGAACAGGAAGGGAAAAACTGTTTTTT. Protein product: CASSQDGTGREKLFF.